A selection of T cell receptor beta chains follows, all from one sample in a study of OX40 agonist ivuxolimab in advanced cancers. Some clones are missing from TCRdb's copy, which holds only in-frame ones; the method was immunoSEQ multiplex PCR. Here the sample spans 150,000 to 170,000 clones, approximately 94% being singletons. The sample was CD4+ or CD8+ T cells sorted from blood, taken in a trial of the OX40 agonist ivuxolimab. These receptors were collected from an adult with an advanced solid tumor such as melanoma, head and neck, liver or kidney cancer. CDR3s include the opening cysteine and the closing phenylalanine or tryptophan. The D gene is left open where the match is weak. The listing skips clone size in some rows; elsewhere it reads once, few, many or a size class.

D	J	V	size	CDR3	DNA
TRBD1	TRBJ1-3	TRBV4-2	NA	CASSQGDRAGNTIYF	TGTGCCAGCAGCCAAGGAGACAGGGCTGGAAACACCATATATTTT
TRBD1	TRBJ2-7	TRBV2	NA	CASVRDRDSYEQYF	TGTGCCAGCGTCCGGGACAGAGACTCCTACGAGCAGTACTTC
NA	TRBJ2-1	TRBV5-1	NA	CASSLIGGVSSYNEQFF	TGCGCCAGCAGCTTGATCGGCGGGGTGAGCTCCTACAATGAGCAGTTCTTC
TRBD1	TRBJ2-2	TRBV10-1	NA	CASSEGQGAIGELFF	TGCGCCAGCAGTGAGGGGCAGGGGGCCATCGGGGAGCTGTTTTTT
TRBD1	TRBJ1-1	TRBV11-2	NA	CASSQTTGFLAEAFF	TGTGCCAGCAGCCAGACGACAGGGTTTTTGGCTGAAGCTTTCTTT
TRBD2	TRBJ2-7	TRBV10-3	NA	CAISPITLAGTSYEQYF	TGTGCCATCAGCCCAATCACACTAGCGGGGACCTCCTACGAGCAGTACTTC
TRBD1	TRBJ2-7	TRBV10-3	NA	CANGQGTYEQYF	TGTGCCAACGGACAGGGAACCTACGAGCAGTACTTC
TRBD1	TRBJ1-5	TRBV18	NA	CASSPRLGQGGQPQHF	TGTGCCAGCTCACCCCGCTTGGGACAGGGCGGTCAGCCCCAGCATTTT
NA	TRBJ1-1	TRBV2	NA	CATEFTTGNTEAFF	TGTGCCACCGAGTTTACCACGGGGAACACTGAAGCTTTCTTT
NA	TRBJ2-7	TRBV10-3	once	CAISESSKYSAVPYEQYF	TGTGCCATCAGTGAGTCGAGTAAATATAGCGCGGTACCCTACGAGCAGTACTTC
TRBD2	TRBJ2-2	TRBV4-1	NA	CASSQGASGRNTGELFF	TGCGCCAGCAGCCAAGGTGCTAGCGGGAGGAACACCGGGGAGCTGTTTTTT
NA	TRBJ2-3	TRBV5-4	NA	CASSLIGRGADTQYF	TGTGCCAGCAGCTTGATCGGGAGAGGGGCAGATACGCAGTATTTT
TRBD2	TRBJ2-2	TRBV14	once	CASSQGITSGGNTGELFF	TGTGCCAGCAGCCAAGGGATAACTAGCGGGGGGAACACCGGGGAGCTGTTTTTT
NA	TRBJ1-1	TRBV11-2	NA	CASSLTVNTEAFF	TGTGCCAGCAGCTTAACAGTGAACACTGAAGCTTTCTTT
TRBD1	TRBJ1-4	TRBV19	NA	CASSSVQGAGEKLFF	TGTGCCAGTAGTTCGGTACAGGGGGCTGGTGAAAAACTGTTTTTT
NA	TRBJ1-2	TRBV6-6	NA	CASRPSPGEGGGYTF	TGTGCCAGCAGACCATCACCTGGGGAGGGGGGTGGCTACACCTTC
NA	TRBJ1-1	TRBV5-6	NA	CASSLGTNTEAFF	TGTGCCAGCAGCTTAGGGACGAACACTGAAGCTTTCTTT
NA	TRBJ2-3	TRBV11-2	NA	CASSLDRPPTDTQYF	TGTGCCAGCAGCTTAGATAGGCCCCCCACAGATACGCAGTATTTT
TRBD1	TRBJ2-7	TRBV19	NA	CASSIVGQVNEQYF	TGTGCCAGTAGTATAGTGGGACAGGTGAACGAGCAGTACTTC
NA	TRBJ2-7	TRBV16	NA	CASNPSGTSYEQYF	TGTGCCAGCAATCCGTCCGGGACATCCTACGAGCAGTACTTC
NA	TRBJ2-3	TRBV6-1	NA	CASMGDTQYF	TGTGCCAGCATGGGAGATACGCAGTATTTT
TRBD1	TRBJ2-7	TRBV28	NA	CASRDRVDVRSYEQYF	TGTGCCAGCAGGGACAGGGTTGATGTGCGATCCTACGAGCAGTACTTC
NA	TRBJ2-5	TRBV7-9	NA	CASSFYAFGETQYF	TGTGCCAGCAGCTTCTACGCGTTCGGAGAGACCCAGTACTTC
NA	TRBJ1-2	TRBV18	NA	CASSPQDYGYTF	TGTGCCAGCTCACCACAGGACTATGGCTACACCTTC
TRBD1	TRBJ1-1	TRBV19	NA	CASSLTGAVAEAFF	TGTGCCAGTAGTCTGACAGGGGCGGTGGCTGAAGCTTTCTTT
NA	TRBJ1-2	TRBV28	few	CASSLSDNYGYTF	TGTGCCAGCAGTTTATCGGACAACTATGGCTACACCTTC
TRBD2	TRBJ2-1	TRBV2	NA	CASSEVGGRAGNEQFF	TGTGCCAGCAGTGAAGTCGGCGGGAGGGCTGGAAATGAGCAGTTCTTC